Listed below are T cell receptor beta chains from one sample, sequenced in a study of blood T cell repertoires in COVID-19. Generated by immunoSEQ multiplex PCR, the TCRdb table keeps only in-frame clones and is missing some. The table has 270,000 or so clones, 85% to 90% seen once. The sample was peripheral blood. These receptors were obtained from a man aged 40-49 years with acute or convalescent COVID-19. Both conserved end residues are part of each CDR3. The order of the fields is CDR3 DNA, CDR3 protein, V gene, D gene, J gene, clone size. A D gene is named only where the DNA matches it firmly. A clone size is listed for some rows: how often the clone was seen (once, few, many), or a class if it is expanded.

CDR3 DNA: TGTGCCAGCAGCCGGACTAGCGGGGGGGCGGTCACCGGGGAGCTGTTTTTT; CDR3 protein: CASSRTSGGAVTGELFF; V gene: TRBV5-4; D gene: TRBD2; J gene: TRBJ2-2; clone size: -
CDR3 DNA: TGTGCCAGCAGTAGCCGGGGAACAAACTATGGCTACACCTTC; CDR3 protein: CASSSRGTNYGYTF; V gene: TRBV6-2/TRBV6-3; D gene: -; J gene: TRBJ1-2; clone size: -
CDR3 DNA: TGTGCCAGCAGCTGGGACTTATCCTACAATGAGCAGTTCTTC; CDR3 protein: CASSWDLSYNEQFF; V gene: TRBV7-8; D gene: -; J gene: TRBJ2-1; clone size: -
CDR3 DNA: TGTGCCAGCAGCTCGGGACTGCCTAATTACAATGAGCAGTTCTTC; CDR3 protein: CASSSGLPNYNEQFF; V gene: TRBV7-2; D gene: -; J gene: TRBJ2-1; clone size: -
CDR3 DNA: TGTGCCAGCAGCCCTCGGGGTAGCACAGATACGCAGTATTTT; CDR3 protein: CASSPRGSTDTQYF; V gene: TRBV7-2; D gene: -; J gene: TRBJ2-3; clone size: -
CDR3 DNA: TGCGCCAGCAGCCAGGGGGCGGGGACAGGGACTCTCGGAGCTTTCTTT; CDR3 protein: CASSQGAGTGTLGAFF; V gene: TRBV4-1; D gene: TRBD1; J gene: TRBJ1-1; clone size: -
CDR3 DNA: TGTGCCAGCAGCTTATTATTTAGGGAGGCTTTCTTT; CDR3 protein: CASSLLFREAFF; V gene: TRBV5-8; D gene: -; J gene: TRBJ1-1; clone size: -
CDR3 DNA: TGTGCCTGGAGTGATACAGGAGCAACTAATGAAAAACTGTTTTTT; CDR3 protein: CAWSDTGATNEKLFF; V gene: TRBV30; D gene: -; J gene: TRBJ1-4; clone size: -
CDR3 DNA: TGTGCCAGCAGCTTCCGGACAGGTTCCTACGAGCAGTACTTC; CDR3 protein: CASSFRTGSYEQYF; V gene: TRBV7-2; D gene: TRBD1; J gene: TRBJ2-7; clone size: -
CDR3 DNA: TGTGCCGTACGTGGACAGGGGGCGCGAGGCTATGGCTACACCTTC; CDR3 protein: CAVRGQGARGYGYTF; V gene: TRBV10-3; D gene: TRBD1; J gene: TRBJ1-2; clone size: -
CDR3 DNA: TGTGCCAGTAGAGACCCCCCGGGGACTGAAGCTTTCTTT; CDR3 protein: CASRDPPGTEAFF; V gene: TRBV19; D gene: -; J gene: TRBJ1-1; clone size: -
CDR3 DNA: TGTGCCAGCAGCCCCCCCCAGGGGAGCACAGATACGCAGTATTTT; CDR3 protein: CASSPPQGSTDTQYF; V gene: TRBV7-9; D gene: -; J gene: TRBJ2-3; clone size: -
CDR3 DNA: TGTGCCAGCAGCGTACAGGGAGGTTCAGTGGGAAACACCATATATTTT; CDR3 protein: CASSVQGGSVGNTIYF; V gene: TRBV9; D gene: -; J gene: TRBJ1-3; clone size: -
CDR3 DNA: TGTGCCAGCAGCTTATTTCCCAGACAGGGCGAGCAGTACTTC; CDR3 protein: CASSLFPRQGEQYF; V gene: TRBV7-8; D gene: TRBD1; J gene: TRBJ2-7; clone size: -
CDR3 DNA: TGTGCCAGCATTTATAGGGGGTCCACCTACGAGCAGTACTTC; CDR3 protein: CASIYRGSTYEQYF; V gene: TRBV6-5; D gene: -; J gene: TRBJ2-7; clone size: -
CDR3 DNA: TGTGCCAGCAGAACCGGGACAGGGCTAAGCAATCAGCCCCAGCATTTT; CDR3 protein: CASRTGTGLSNQPQHF; V gene: TRBV2; D gene: TRBD1; J gene: TRBJ1-5; clone size: -
CDR3 DNA: TGTGCCAGCAGCTTAGGGGACAGGGGGGAGAACACTGAAGCTTTCTTT; CDR3 protein: CASSLGDRGENTEAFF; V gene: TRBV13; D gene: TRBD1; J gene: TRBJ1-1; clone size: -
CDR3 DNA: TGTGCCAGCAGTGCTTTTGGGACCGGGACAGGGGTAGAAAAACTGTTTTTT; CDR3 protein: CASSAFGTGTGVEKLFF; V gene: TRBV2; D gene: TRBD1; J gene: TRBJ1-4; clone size: -
CDR3 DNA: TGTGCCAGCAGTTTAGGGGCAGGAAGGACCGGGGAGCTGTTTTTT; CDR3 protein: CASSLGAGRTGELFF; V gene: TRBV27; D gene: -; J gene: TRBJ2-2; clone size: -
CDR3 DNA: TGTGCCAGCGGACAGGGGCTCTACGAGCAGTACTTC; CDR3 protein: CASGQGLYEQYF; V gene: TRBV6-5; D gene: TRBD1; J gene: TRBJ2-7; clone size: -
CDR3 DNA: TGTGCCACCAGCAGAGAGTCGGGGAGGGGTACTGAAGCTTTCTTT; CDR3 protein: CATSRESGRGTEAFF; V gene: TRBV15; D gene: -; J gene: TRBJ1-1; clone size: -
CDR3 DNA: TGTGCCAGCAGCTCCCCCGGGGGGATCGTTGAAGCTTTCTTT; CDR3 protein: CASSSPGGIVEAFF; V gene: TRBV7-9; D gene: -; J gene: TRBJ1-1; clone size: -
CDR3 DNA: TGTGCCACCAGTGAACACGGGACAGTCAACTCTGGAAACACCATATATTTT; CDR3 protein: CATSEHGTVNSGNTIYF; V gene: TRBV24-1; D gene: TRBD1; J gene: TRBJ1-3; clone size: -
CDR3 DNA: TGTGCCAGCATGGGGGGACTCCAAAACAATCAGCCCCAGCATTTT; CDR3 protein: CASMGGLQNNQPQHF; V gene: TRBV2; D gene: -; J gene: TRBJ1-5; clone size: -
CDR3 DNA: TGTGCCAGCAGCTCGTTACATGCCGGGACACAAAATGAAAAACTGTTTTTT; CDR3 protein: CASSSLHAGTQNEKLFF; V gene: TRBV7-6; D gene: -; J gene: TRBJ1-4; clone size: -
CDR3 DNA: TGTGCCAGCAGCTTTTCGGGACAGGGCCTCTCTGGAAACACCATATATTTT; CDR3 protein: CASSFSGQGLSGNTIYF; V gene: TRBV11-2; D gene: TRBD1; J gene: TRBJ1-3; clone size: once
CDR3 DNA: TGTGCCAGCTCACCACGGAGGGCCAGCACTTACGAGCAGTACTTC; CDR3 protein: CASSPRRASTYEQYF; V gene: TRBV18; D gene: -; J gene: TRBJ2-7; clone size: -
CDR3 DNA: TGCGCCAGCAGCTTGAAGGCAGGGTCAGATACGCAGTATTTT; CDR3 protein: CASSLKAGSDTQYF; V gene: TRBV5-1; D gene: -; J gene: TRBJ2-3; clone size: -
CDR3 DNA: TGTGCCAGCAGCCCGGGGGGTAACTATGGCTACACCTTC; CDR3 protein: CASSPGGNYGYTF; V gene: TRBV12-3/TRBV12-4; D gene: -; J gene: TRBJ1-2; clone size: -
CDR3 DNA: TGTGCCAGCAGCCTGGAGTTCGGCCAGGGTTATCACACCTTC; CDR3 protein: CASSLEFGQGYHTF; V gene: TRBV11-1; D gene: -; J gene: TRBJ1-2; clone size: -
CDR3 DNA: TGTGCCAGCAGTTACCCGGGACTAGCGGAAGGCGGGGAGCTGTTTTTT; CDR3 protein: CASSYPGLAEGGELFF; V gene: TRBV6-6; D gene: TRBD2; J gene: TRBJ2-2; clone size: -
CDR3 DNA: TGTGCCAGCATGGGTGGGCAACCTAACTATGGCTACACCTTC; CDR3 protein: CASMGGQPNYGYTF; V gene: TRBV2; D gene: -; J gene: TRBJ1-2; clone size: -
CDR3 DNA: TGTGCCAGCAGCTCTGACAGGGGGCAGGCAGATACGCAGTATTTT; CDR3 protein: CASSSDRGQADTQYF; V gene: TRBV7-9; D gene: TRBD1; J gene: TRBJ2-3; clone size: -
CDR3 DNA: TGTGCCAGCAGTTCCCGGACAGCTGGAAACACCATATATTTT; CDR3 protein: CASSSRTAGNTIYF; V gene: TRBV27; D gene: -; J gene: TRBJ1-3; clone size: -
CDR3 DNA: TGTGCCAGCAGCGCGATCGGGGGGAACTCTGGGGCCAACGTCCTGACTTTC; CDR3 protein: CASSAIGGNSGANVLTF; V gene: TRBV9; D gene: TRBD2; J gene: TRBJ2-6; clone size: -
CDR3 DNA: TGTGCCAGCAGCTCTACAGGGGGCATCTTCTATGGCTACACCTTC; CDR3 protein: CASSSTGGIFYGYTF; V gene: TRBV6-5; D gene: TRBD1; J gene: TRBJ1-2; clone size: -
CDR3 DNA: TGTGCCAGCAGCCAGAGAAGCACAGATACGCAGTATTTT; CDR3 protein: CASSQRSTDTQYF; V gene: TRBV3-1/TRBV3-2; D gene: -; J gene: TRBJ2-3; clone size: -
CDR3 DNA: TGTGCCAGCAGTCCCACGACTAGCGGGGGGACCTTTGAGCAGTTCTTC; CDR3 protein: CASSPTTSGGTFEQFF; V gene: TRBV3-1/TRBV3-2; D gene: TRBD2; J gene: TRBJ2-1; clone size: -
CDR3 DNA: TGTGCCACCACCCCCCGGGACTTAACCTACGGCTACACCTTC; CDR3 protein: CATTPRDLTYGYTF; V gene: TRBV19; D gene: -; J gene: TRBJ1-2; clone size: once
CDR3 DNA: TGTGCCAGCAGCGTAGGAGTAGCGGGGGTTAGCACAGATACGCAGTATTTT; CDR3 protein: CASSVGVAGVSTDTQYF; V gene: TRBV9; D gene: TRBD2; J gene: TRBJ2-3; clone size: -
CDR3 DNA: TGTGCTAGTGGTTTAGAGGGGGTAAGATACGAGCAGTACTTC; CDR3 protein: CASGLEGVRYEQYF; V gene: TRBV12-5; D gene: -; J gene: TRBJ2-7; clone size: -
CDR3 DNA: TGTGCCAGCAGTTACTCGATGACTTCCTCCGGTGAAGCTTTCTTT; CDR3 protein: CASSYSMTSSGEAFF; V gene: TRBV6-5; D gene: -; J gene: TRBJ1-1; clone size: -
CDR3 DNA: TGTGCCTGCCAGTTTTACAATGAGCAGTTCTTC; CDR3 protein: CACQFYNEQFF; V gene: TRBV30; D gene: -; J gene: TRBJ2-1; clone size: -
CDR3 DNA: TGTGCCAGCAGCCGTCTGGGCTTCGTATCCTATGGCTACACCTTC; CDR3 protein: CASSRLGFVSYGYTF; V gene: TRBV3-1/TRBV3-2; D gene: -; J gene: TRBJ1-2; clone size: -
CDR3 DNA: TGTGCCAGTAGTATGGGAGGATACGAGCAGTACTTC; CDR3 protein: CASSMGGYEQYF; V gene: TRBV19; D gene: -; J gene: TRBJ2-7; clone size: -
CDR3 DNA: TGTGCCAGCAGCTTGGGGGCAGGGCTGGACGAGCAGTACTTC; CDR3 protein: CASSLGAGLDEQYF; V gene: TRBV5-5; D gene: -; J gene: TRBJ2-7; clone size: -
CDR3 DNA: TGCGCCAGCAGCCCAGGACAGGGGACGATTGGTGAGCAGTTCTTC; CDR3 protein: CASSPGQGTIGEQFF; V gene: TRBV4-1; D gene: TRBD1; J gene: TRBJ2-1; clone size: -
CDR3 DNA: TGTGCCAGCAGCTACCGACACCCGGCTTCAAACACCATATATTTT; CDR3 protein: CASSYRHPASNTIYF; V gene: TRBV7-2; D gene: -; J gene: TRBJ1-3; clone size: -
CDR3 DNA: TGCGCCAGCAGCCAAGATCTTGGGGCCAGGGAGCAGTACTTC; CDR3 protein: CASSQDLGAREQYF; V gene: TRBV4-1; D gene: -; J gene: TRBJ2-7; clone size: -
CDR3 DNA: TGTGCCAGCAGCTCCCAGGGGAGCTCCTATAATTCACCCCTCCACTTT; CDR3 protein: CASSSQGSSYNSPLHF; V gene: TRBV7-3; D gene: -; J gene: TRBJ1-6; clone size: -
CDR3 DNA: TGTGCCAGCAGCCAACAAGGGGAATCCGGGGAGCTGTTTTTT; CDR3 protein: CASSQQGESGELFF; V gene: TRBV3-1/TRBV3-2; D gene: -; J gene: TRBJ2-2; clone size: -
CDR3 DNA: TGCGCCAGCAGCCTGGGTGGGGCGACCTACGAGCAGTACTTC; CDR3 protein: CASSLGGATYEQYF; V gene: TRBV5-1; D gene: -; J gene: TRBJ2-7; clone size: -
CDR3 DNA: TGTGCCAGCAGCCTGCGACTAGCGGGGGGGCCCTACAATGAGCAGTTCTTC; CDR3 protein: CASSLRLAGGPYNEQFF; V gene: TRBV4-2; D gene: TRBD2; J gene: TRBJ2-1; clone size: -
CDR3 DNA: TGTGCCACCAGTGATTGGACAGGGTTGGACTACACCTTC; CDR3 protein: CATSDWTGLDYTF; V gene: TRBV24-1; D gene: TRBD1; J gene: TRBJ1-2; clone size: -
CDR3 DNA: TGCGCCAGCAGCTTGGACAGGGGGCAGGGAGAGCAGTACTTC; CDR3 protein: CASSLDRGQGEQYF; V gene: TRBV5-1; D gene: TRBD1; J gene: TRBJ2-7; clone size: -
CDR3 DNA: TGTGCCAGCAGTTTATACCGAGAGTACACCTTC; CDR3 protein: CASSLYREYTF; V gene: TRBV12-3/TRBV12-4; D gene: -; J gene: TRBJ1-2; clone size: -
CDR3 DNA: TGTGCTAGTGGTTTGTCCCCACCAGGGACAGGTACAGGAAACATTCAGTACTTC; CDR3 protein: CASGLSPPGTGTGNIQYF; V gene: TRBV12-5; D gene: TRBD1; J gene: TRBJ2-4; clone size: -
CDR3 DNA: TGTGCCAGCAGCCAGGCCCCGAGCCCATATAAGCGCTTCTTT; CDR3 protein: CASSQAPSPYKRFF; V gene: TRBV14; D gene: -; J gene: TRBJ1-1; clone size: -
CDR3 DNA: TGTGCCAGCAGCCAATCGGGGGTGAGCACAGATACGCAGTATTTT; CDR3 protein: CASSQSGVSTDTQYF; V gene: TRBV3-1/TRBV3-2; D gene: -; J gene: TRBJ2-3; clone size: -
CDR3 DNA: TGTGCCAGCAGCCCCAGACAGGGGGCAGGAGGAAACACCATATATTTT; CDR3 protein: CASSPRQGAGGNTIYF; V gene: TRBV7-9; D gene: TRBD1; J gene: TRBJ1-3; clone size: -